This T cell receptor beta chain was recovered during a study of memory CD4+ T cells and cytomegalovirus serostatus. Points on this clone: Antigen unknown.

Study-level results: Suggested: most of the CMV-linked TCR signature lies in CD4+ memory cells.

V was cut by 5 bases and J by 5 bases, with 7 bases left in between. The CDR3 loop spans 11 amino acids. Per germline, CDR1 SNHLY and CDR2 FYNNEI. The sort gate was single viable CD3+CD4+CD8-CD45RO+ cells for memory CD4+ T cells. TCRdb's copy holds only in-frame clones and misses some; the assay was immunoSEQ multiplex PCR. The data hold about 46,000 clones, with 60% to 80% observed a single time. This sequence was found in an adult in good health and CMV-seronegative. The chain joins TRBV2 to TRBJ2-7; D gene uncertain. The sequencing input was memory CD4+ T cells from blood. The CDR3 protein is CASSYYDEQYF. The CDR3, as DNA: TGTGCCAGCAGTTACTACGACGAGCAGTACTTC.